This T cell receptor beta chain is drawn from a study of cytomegalovirus exposure and HLA in healthy donors. Study conclusions and caveats: A previous analysis found most TCR beta V segments productive roughly 87% or roughly 30% of the time. Later work found most CMV-associated TCR beta chains apparently HLA-restricted. An analysis that was carried out later associated about 17,000 TCR beta sequences with HLA alleles at 0.05 false discovery rate.

As concerns this clone: Its target is unknown.

V shed 5 bases, J shed 4 bases, and the junction held 6 bases outside the gene matches. Germline-derived CDR1 and CDR2 are SGHAT and FQNNGV. CDR3 size: 15 residues. The PCR employed 60 Vbeta primers together with 13 Jbeta primers. The assay was immunoSEQ multiplex PCR, and TCRdb's table has in-frame clones only and misses some. The data contain around 120,000 clones, over 60% of them singletons. Sequenced: PBMCs. This TCR came from a human donor in good health. This chain uses TRBV11-2 with TRBJ2-1; 9 bases agree with TRBD2. CDR3 nucleotides: TGTGCCAGCAGCCCCCGACTAGCGGAATACAATGAGCAGTTCTTC. Its translation: CASSPRLAEYNEQFF.